The T cell receptor (beta chain) described here comes from a study of monozygotic twins with inflammatory bowel disease. Study outcomes and limitations: Among T cells, the various subtypes were not distinguishable. IBD patients share fewer clonotypes with other people than healthy twins do, especially with disease activity.

This CDR3 contains 16 residues. Per the germline V gene, CDR1 is SGHNT and CDR2 is YYREEE (reference sequence). Concerning this clonotype: Its antigen remains unknown.

Eight separate reactions per sample served to make cDNA. UMIs containing a 6-nucleotide sample barcode were added via template switching. TCRdb re-called the 5' RACE reads and shows each CDR3 protein once, DNA omitted. Here the sample table reports about 380,000 distinct CDR3 sequences. Sample: blood. The TCR was taken from a human donor with ulcerative colitis or Crohn's disease, or a healthy co-twin of an affected twin (not recorded which). This chain joins TRBV5-4 and TRBJ1-1; as DNA is missing, the TRBD1 call by TCRdb cannot be tested. CDR3 in amino acids: CASSYDRISMNTEAFF. The whole variable domain, remainder taken from reference TRBV5-4 and TRBJ1-1, is ETGVTQSPTHLIKTRGQQVTLRCSSQSGHNTVSWYQQALGQGPQFIFQYYREEENGRGNFPPRFSGLQFPNYSSELNVNALELDDSALYLCASSYDRISMNTEAFFGQGTRLTVV.